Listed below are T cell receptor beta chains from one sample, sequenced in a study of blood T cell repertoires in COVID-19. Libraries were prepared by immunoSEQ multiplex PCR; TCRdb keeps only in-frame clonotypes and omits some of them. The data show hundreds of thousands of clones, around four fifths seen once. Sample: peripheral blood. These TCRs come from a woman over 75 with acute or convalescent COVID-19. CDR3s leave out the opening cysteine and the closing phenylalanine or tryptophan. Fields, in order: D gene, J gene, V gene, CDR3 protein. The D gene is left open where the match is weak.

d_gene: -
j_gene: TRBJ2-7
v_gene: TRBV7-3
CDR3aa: ASSLMTGVGYEQY

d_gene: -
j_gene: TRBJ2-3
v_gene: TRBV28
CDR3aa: AVTGEVPNTDTQY

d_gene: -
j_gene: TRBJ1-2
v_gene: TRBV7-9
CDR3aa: ASTWGQRHT

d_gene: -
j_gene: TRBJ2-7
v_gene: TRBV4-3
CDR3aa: ASSPQGQGTYEQY

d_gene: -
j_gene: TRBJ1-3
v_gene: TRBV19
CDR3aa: ASTVTAGRPGNTIY

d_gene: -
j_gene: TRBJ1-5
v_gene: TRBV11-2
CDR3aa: ASSLNGGFNQPQH

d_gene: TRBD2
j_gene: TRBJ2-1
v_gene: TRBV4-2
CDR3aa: ASSQDPLAGVTNEQF

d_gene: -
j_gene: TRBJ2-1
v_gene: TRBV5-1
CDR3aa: ASSLVAGNYNEQF

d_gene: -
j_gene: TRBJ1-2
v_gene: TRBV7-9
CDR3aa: ASSRLGPYGYT

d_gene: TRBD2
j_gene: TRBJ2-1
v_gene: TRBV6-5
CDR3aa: ASSLLAGGPYEQF

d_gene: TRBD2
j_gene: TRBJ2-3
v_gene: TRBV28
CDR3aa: ASRLAGGVTDTQY

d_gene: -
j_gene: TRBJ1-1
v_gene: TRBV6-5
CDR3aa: ASSYNPQGRTEAF

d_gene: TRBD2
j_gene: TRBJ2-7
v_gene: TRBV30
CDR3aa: AWSDQAGGHEQY

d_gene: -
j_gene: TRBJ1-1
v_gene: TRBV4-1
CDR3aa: ASSQVSGRNTEAF

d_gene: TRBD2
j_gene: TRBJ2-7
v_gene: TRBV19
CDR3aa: ASSSRTSGVYEQY

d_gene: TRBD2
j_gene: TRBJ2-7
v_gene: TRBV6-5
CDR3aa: ASIQGTSGPYEQY

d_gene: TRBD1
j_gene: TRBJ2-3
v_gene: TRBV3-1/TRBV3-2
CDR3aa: ASSQGQGALDLSTDTQY

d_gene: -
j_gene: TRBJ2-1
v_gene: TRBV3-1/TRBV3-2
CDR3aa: ASSRRGDSSYNEQF

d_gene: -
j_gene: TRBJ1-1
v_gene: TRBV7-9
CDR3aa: ASSLSYANTEAF

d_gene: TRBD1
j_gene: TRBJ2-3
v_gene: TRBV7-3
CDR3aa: ASSLQGQGTDTQY

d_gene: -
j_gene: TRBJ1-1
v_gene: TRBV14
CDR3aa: ASSLGHLVLNTEAF

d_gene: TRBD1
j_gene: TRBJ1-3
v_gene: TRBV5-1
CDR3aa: ASWRTGGVRNTIY